This is a list of T cell receptor beta chains from one sample in a study of shared clonotypes between healthy human individuals. TCRdb's copy holds only in-frame clones and misses some; the assay was immunoSEQ multiplex PCR. The sample holds roughly 2 million clones, over 85% seen once. Sequencing was carried out using naive CD8+ T cells sorted from blood. Source of these receptors: a man aged 18 to 30 in good health. Each CDR3 is given with its conserved first and last residue. D genes are given only for firm matches. The size field is filled for only some rows; it gives once, few, many or a size class.

abundance	v_gene	j_gene	d_gene	CDR3aa	CDR3nt
-	TRBV7-6	TRBJ2-1	TRBD1	CASSSEDVGTVYNEQFF	TGTGCCAGCAGCAGTGAAGATGTTGGGACAGTATACAATGAGCAGTTCTTC
-	TRBV5-6	TRBJ1-5	-	CASSFGGEPQHF	TGTGCCAGCAGCTTCGGGGGGGAGCCCCAGCATTTT
-	TRBV5-6	TRBJ1-2	TRBD1	CASSPDRGPDYGYTF	TGTGCCAGCAGCCCCGACAGGGGACCGGACTATGGCTACACCTTC
-	TRBV13	TRBJ1-1	-	CASSLVGGYAEAFF	TGTGCCAGCAGCTTAGTTGGGGGGTACGCTGAAGCTTTCTTT
-	TRBV4-3	TRBJ1-4	-	CASSQEVRTYEKLFF	TGCGCCAGCAGCCAAGAGGTGAGGACATACGAAAAACTGTTTTTT
-	TRBV21-1	TRBJ2-3	-	CASSKPTSGVSTDTQYF	TGTGCCAGCAGCAAACCGACTAGCGGGGTGAGCACAGATACGCAGTATTTT
-	TRBV19	TRBJ1-1	-	CASTIFGGNTEAFF	TGTGCCAGTACCATATTCGGGGGGAACACTGAAGCTTTCTTT
few	TRBV7-9	TRBJ2-7	-	CASSFSPSAYEQYF	TGTGCCAGCAGCTTTTCTCCCTCCGCTTACGAGCAGTACTTC
-	TRBV4-1	TRBJ2-7	TRBD1	CASSHSGTGFYEQYF	TGCGCCAGCAGCCATTCCGGGACAGGGTTTTACGAGCAGTACTTC
-	TRBV27	TRBJ2-7	-	CASSLGPNYEQYF	TGTGCCAGCAGTCTAGGGCCAAACTACGAGCAGTACTTC
-	TRBV4-1	TRBJ2-7	-	CASSQERLSYEQYF	TGCGCCAGCAGCCAAGAAAGACTGTCCTACGAGCAGTACTTC
-	TRBV28	TRBJ2-5	-	CASSFGEETQYF	TGTGCCAGCAGTTTCGGCGAAGAGACCCAGTACTTC
-	TRBV11-2	TRBJ1-2	-	CASSLDGYGYTF	TGTGCCAGCAGCTTAGATGGCTATGGCTACACCTTC
-	TRBV6-5	TRBJ1-1	TRBD1	CASSLDRVTEAFF	TGTGCCAGCAGTTTAGACAGGGTCACTGAAGCTTTCTTT
-	TRBV7-9	TRBJ1-5	-	CASSLGPEGNQPQHF	TGTGCCAGCAGCTTAGGCCCAGAGGGCAATCAGCCCCAGCATTTT
-	TRBV6-1	TRBJ2-3	-	CASSWDYRTDTQYF	TGTGCCAGCAGTTGGGATTACCGCACAGATACGCAGTATTTT
-	TRBV7-9	TRBJ2-6	-	CASSFDSGANVLTF	TGTGCCAGCAGCTTCGACTCTGGGGCCAACGTCCTGACTTTC
-	TRBV2	TRBJ1-3	TRBD1	CASTHRDSGNTIYF	TGTGCCAGTACCCATCGGGACAGTGGAAACACCATATATTTT
-	TRBV29-1	TRBJ2-7	-	CSVIRGWDYEQYF	TGCAGCGTGATCAGGGGCTGGGACTACGAGCAGTACTTC
-	TRBV6-6	TRBJ2-7	-	CASSHLSEKIENEQYF	TGTGCCAGCAGTCACCTATCCGAGAAGATCGAGAACGAGCAGTACTTC
-	TRBV13	TRBJ1-4	-	CASSLEGGEKLFF	TGTGCCAGCAGCTTGGAAGGGGGTGAAAAACTGTTTTTT
-	TRBV6-1	TRBJ1-5	-	CASSEWVGQGLQPQHF	TGTGCCAGCAGTGAATGGGTAGGGCAGGGACTTCAGCCCCAGCATTTT
once	TRBV5-6	TRBJ1-2	TRBD1	CASSLQGAGYGYTF	TGTGCCAGCAGCCTACAGGGGGCGGGCTATGGCTACACCTTC
-	TRBV7-2	TRBJ2-1	-	CASSSGGYRLSYNEQFF	TGTGCCAGCAGCTCTGGGGGCTACCGACTATCCTACAATGAGCAGTTCTTC
-	TRBV27	TRBJ2-1	-	CASSLNNEQFF	TGTGCCAGCAGCCTCAACAATGAGCAGTTCTTC
-	TRBV19	TRBJ2-5	-	CASSIIQGSDQYF	TGTGCCAGTAGTATAATTCAGGGTTCGGACCAGTACTTC
-	TRBV2	TRBJ2-3	-	CASSQTQVDTQYF	TGTGCCAGCAGTCAAACACAGGTGGATACGCAGTATTTT
-	TRBV19	TRBJ1-5	TRBD1	CASHNPRGRQGAYEGAPDQPQHF	TGTGCCAGTCATAACCCCCGGGGGAGACAGGGGGCCTACGAGGGAGCGCCCGATCAGCCCCAGCATTTT
-	TRBV27	TRBJ2-7	-	CASSLGTRPKEQYF	TGTGCCAGCAGTTTGGGCACTCGGCCAAAGGAGCAGTACTTC
-	TRBV2	TRBJ2-7	-	CASSRLARSVRF	TGTGCCAGCAGTAGGCTAGCCAGGTCGGTCCGCTTC
once	TRBV6-5	TRBJ2-3	-	CASSYVASTDTQYF	TGTGCCAGCAGTTACGTTGCTAGTACAGATACGCAGTATTTT
-	TRBV9	TRBJ2-7	-	CASSVDGSYEQYF	TGTGCCAGCAGCGTAGATGGATCGTACGAGCAGTACTTC
-	TRBV7-9	TRBJ2-2	-	CASSLDAGELFF	TGTGCCAGCAGCTTAGATGCCGGGGAGCTGTTTTTT
-	TRBV5-1	TRBJ2-3	TRBD1	CASSSWTGGTDTQYF	TGCGCCAGCAGCTCCTGGACAGGGGGCACAGATACGCAGTATTTT
-	TRBV27	TRBJ2-1	-	CASTAVGGYNEQFF	TGTGCCAGCACCGCAGTCGGGGGTTACAATGAGCAGTTCTTC
-	TRBV14	TRBJ1-1	-	CASRTVMNTEAFF	TGTGCCAGCAGGACGGTCATGAACACTGAAGCTTTCTTT
-	TRBV19	TRBJ2-5	-	CASSISYSGFWETQYF	TGTGCCAGTAGTATCTCCTACAGCGGGTTTTGGGAGACCCAGTACTTC
once	TRBV5-1	TRBJ1-1	-	CASSLVEVGMATEAFF	TGCGCCAGCAGCTTGGTCGAAGTAGGGATGGCCACTGAAGCTTTCTTT
-	TRBV6-5	TRBJ2-7	-	CASMPSPGAYEQYF	TGTGCCAGCATGCCCTCCCCAGGGGCCTACGAGCAGTACTTC
-	TRBV18	TRBJ2-1	-	CASSPPRGNPPDEQFF	TGTGCCAGCTCACCACCTCGGGGCAACCCCCCTGATGAGCAGTTCTTC
-	TRBV28	TRBJ1-6	TRBD1	CASSFWQGDFTLHF	TGTGCCAGCAGTTTTTGGCAGGGGGATTTCACCCTCCACTTT
-	TRBV2	TRBJ2-5	TRBD1	CASSKDREETQYF	TGTGCCAGCAGCAAAGACAGGGAGGAGACCCAGTACTTC
-	TRBV15	TRBJ2-3	TRBD2	CATSVPSGRHNTDTQYF	TGTGCCACCAGTGTCCCCAGCGGGAGGCATAACACAGATACGCAGTATTTT
once	TRBV9	TRBJ2-5	-	CASSASVTGSETQYF	TGTGCCAGCAGCGCTAGTGTAACAGGGTCAGAGACCCAGTACTTC
-	TRBV28	TRBJ2-7	-	CASSPYRAPSYEQYF	TGTGCCAGCAGTCCGTATAGGGCACCTTCCTACGAGCAGTACTTC
once	TRBV5-1	TRBJ1-1	-	CASSLAPGPEAFF	TGCGCCAGCAGCTTGGCCCCAGGCCCTGAAGCTTTCTTT